This T cell receptor beta chain is drawn from a study of CD8+CD57+ T cells in acquired aplastic anemia. Overall study context: The average for DNA from sorted CD4+ and CD8+ cells was around 3.5 ug. Healthy donor sequencing depth: 9 million to 10.8 million CD4+, roughly 11 million CD8+ reads. Study-level findings and limits: Overlapping CD8+ CDR3 repertoires of patients and controls contained some 27 shared sequences. Patients versus controls showed no significant CD8+ Simpson's diversity difference.

Both TCR beta VDJ combination and CDR3 sequence profiling were carried out. Genomic DNA was the template for this profiling. TCRdb used MiXCR to reprocess the reads, holding one entry per CDR3 protein. The sample shows 180,000 or so distinct CDR3 sequences, less than 55% of them seen only once. The CDR3 runs 12 residues. Trimming took 7 bases from V and 6 from J, leaving 13 bases between them. The germline V gene has CDR1 MDHEN and CDR2 SYDVKM. At least ten counts were recorded for this clonotype. The antigen remains undetermined. This receptor was taken from a human donor in good health. Material for sequencing was sorted CD4+, CD8+, or CD8+CD57+ T cells (not recorded which) from PBMCs. The chain carries TRBV28 and TRBJ2-7; TRBD2 might be the D (6 bases). This CDR3 is CASTARRGEQYF. For the CDR3, the DNA is TGTGCCAGCACTGCCAGGAGGGGCGAGCAGTACTTC. The entire variable domain, with the rest obtained from reference TRBV28 and TRBJ2-7, is as follows: DVKVTQSSRYLVKRTGEKVFLECVQDMDHENMFWYRQDPGLGLRLIYFSYDVKMKEKGDIPEGYSVSREKKERFSLILESASTNQTSMYLCASTARRGEQYFGPGTRLTVT.